This TCR beta chain was recovered during a study of lymphopenia after photon versus proton radiotherapy. General study points: Photon-treated patients lost naive T cells and TCR diversity; proton-treated stayed stable.

The protocol was immunoSEQ multiplex PCR, while the TCRdb copy is restricted to in-frame clones and leaves out a portion. The profile covers 89,000 or so clones, with around 88% appearing a single time and approximately 1.3% taken by the ten largest. The junction had 3 bases not matched to a gene; V was cut back by 6 bases and J by 2 bases. The CDR3 covers 15 residues. Germline loops: CDR1 MNHNS, CDR2 SASEGT. This clone has only one observation. Its antigen is currently unknown. The sequence was obtained from a man between 60 and 75 years old with pancreatic cancer. The sequenced sample was peripheral blood, obtained from a patient treated with proton-based radiotherapy. The chain carries TRBV6-1 and TRBJ2-3, with 12 nucleotides matching TRBD2. CDR3 sequence: CASSRLAGDTDTQYF. For the CDR3, the DNA is TGTGCCAGCAGCAGACTAGCGGGGGACACAGATACGCAGTATTTT.